This passage covers 10 T cell receptor beta chains from one sample sequenced in a study of human T cells and chemical hapten exposure. Specified time point: pre-sensitization, week 0. Regarding treatment: therapeutic diphenylcyclopropenone sensitization with weekly scalp DPC. TCRdb reprocessed the RACE reads with MiXCR, giving one entry per CDR3 protein. Of more than 55,000 distinct CDR3 sequences in the sample, over 9% are singletons; the top ten hold 3% to 4.5%. This sample comprised whole blood, obtained in connection with sensitization to the hapten diphenylcyclopropenone (DPC). The receptor source for this set is a woman aged 40 to 55 with alopecia areata. Some clones in this sample may be carry-over from other donors' samples.

This clonotype occurred many times. CDR3 sequence reads: CASHEGLGIEEKLFF. The CDR3 nucleotides read TGTGCCAGCCACGAGGGGTTAGGGATAGAGGAAAAACTGTTTTTT. The genes are TRBV2 and TRBJ1-4, with TRBD1 as a possible D gene (5 bases). This CDR3 is 15 amino acids long. Germline CDR1 is SNHLY and CDR2 is FYNNEI. V was cut by 8 bases and J by 8 bases, with 21 bases left in between.

This rearrangement joins TRBV7-3 to TRBJ1-1; D gene uncertain. Looked up from germline, CDR1 is SGHTA and CDR2 is FQGTGA. There are 13 residues in the CDR3. Trimming removed 4 bases at V and 4 bases at J, with 10 bases between. CDR3 sequence reads: CASSSDPSTEAFF. The DNA of the CDR3 is TGTGCCAGCAGCTCGGACCCGAGCACTGAAGCTTTCTTT.

Ten or more counts support this clonotype. The chain is built from TRBV21-1 and TRBJ1-1; the table's D call of TRBD1 was not tested on the DNA. TRBV21-1 is listed as a pseudogene. The length of the CDR3 is 15 residues. Written as DNA, the CDR3 is TGTGCCAGCACCCAGGGGGGACAGGGGAGCACTGAAGCTTTCTTT. It is translated as CASTQGGQGSTEAFF.

The rearrangement joins TRBV15 to TRBJ1-2, with a weak D call TRBD1 (5 bases). Trimming removed 3 bases at V and 0 bases at J, with 11 bases between. The CDR3 consists of 15 residues. The V gene's germline CDR1 is LNHNV and CDR2 YYDKDF (reference sequence). The CDR3 spells CATSRGDGTNYGYTF. The CDR3 DNA reads TGTGCCACCAGCAGGGGGGACGGAACTAACTATGGCTACACCTTC.

This clonotype was counted at least ten times. This chain connects TRBV11-2 to TRBJ2-1, with 7 bases aligning to TRBD2. There are 13 residues in the CDR3. With V trimmed by 0 bases and J by 8 bases, 1 base remained unmatched. Germline values: CDR1 SGHAT, CDR2 FQNNGV. CDR3 in DNA: TGTGCCAGCAGCTTAGATCGGGGGGATGAGCAGTTCTTC. As protein: CASSLDRGDEQFF.

Ten or more counts support this clonotype. The CDR3 here is CASSLDGGPRAFF. As DNA, the CDR3 is TGTGCCAGCAGCCTGGATGGAGGGCCTCGGGCTTTCTTT. The chain links TRBV3-1 to TRBJ1-1; D is uncertain. Germline lookup yields CDR1 LGHDT and CDR2 YNNKEL (reference sequence). Deletions cut 4 bases from V and 11 bases from J, with 17 bases between. CDR3 length equals 13 residues.

This clonotype was counted at least ten times. The chain combines TRBV7-8 with TRBJ2-3; 7 nucleotides align to TRBD2. The CDR3 runs to 17 residues. Germline lookup yields CDR1 SGHVS and CDR2 FQNEAQ. Germline trimming cut 1 base from V and 2 bases from J; bases unmatched to any gene: 9. The CDR3 DNA is TGTGCCAGCAGCTTAGGCCCTGGGCTAGCGGTCACAGATACGCAGTATTTT. Translated: CASSLGPGLAVTDTQYF.

This clonotype was observed a handful of times. The CDR3 nucleotides are TGTGCCAGCAGCGCTGAGGGCACCACAAACACTGAAGCTTTCTTT. Translating gives CASSAEGTTNTEAFF. The J gene is TRBJ1-1, the V gene TRBV7-2; no clear D gene. Trimming removed 5 bases from V and 2 bases from J, with 15 bases in between. There are 15 residues in the CDR3. Germline V gene data show CDR1 as SGHTA and CDR2 as FQGNSA.

This clonotype was counted a few times. The rearrangement joins TRBV12-3 or TRBV12-4 to TRBJ1-5; 7 bases fit TRBD1. The CDR3 consists of 15 residues. Unmatched junction bases numbered 8, after V lost 6 bases and J lost 3 bases. The CDR3 sequence is CASRANRGPNQPQHF. CDR3 coding DNA: TGTGCCAGCAGGGCGAACAGGGGCCCCAATCAGCCCCAGCATTTT.

J is TRBJ2-5 and V is TRBV7-8; 7 nucleotides match TRBD1. V trimming: 5 bases; J trimming: 2 bases; junction bases outside the gene matches: 5. This CDR3 has 14 residues. The germline CDR1 and CDR2 sequences are SGHVS and FQNEAQ. The DNA of the CDR3 is TGTGCCAGCAGCATTGACAGGGTACAAGAGACCCAGTACTTC. Encoded protein: CASSIDRVQETQYF.